One and the same sample provided the 27 T cell receptor beta chains below, sequenced in a study of tissue T cells after allogeneic stem cell transplantation. Time point given: mouse harvest day 7 after allogeneic transplant. The graft held 10^6 splenic CD5+ T cells and 10^7 T-cell-depleted bone marrow cells. The method was immunoSEQ multiplex PCR; TCRdb's version includes in-frame clones alone and lacks a portion of them. The data hold 8,000 or so clones, with less than 45% observed a single time. The sample was skin. Receptor source: a female BALB/c mouse given C57BL/6 T cells with graft-versus-host disease after an allogeneic hematopoietic cell transplant.

This clone was seen a handful of times. Gene names refer to mouse genes. The CDR3 end lies 1 residue beyond the end of the read and is filled in from the germline J gene. The gene calls are TRBV26 and TRBJ2-7, with 7 nucleotides matching TRBD1. CDR3 size: 12 residues. In germline, CDR1 is KGHPV, CDR2 FQNQEV (reference sequence). Losses at the gene ends were 6 bases for V and 3 bases for J; bases not matched to a gene: 2. The sequenced part of the CDR3 DNA is TGTGCCAGCAGCCGGGACAGCTATGAACAGTAC. This sequence encodes CASSRDSYEQY. The whole CDR3 sequence reads CASSRDSYEQYF.

Of note for this clone: Germline and genes: mouse. The read finishes 1 residue shy of the CDR3 end, and the germline J gene is used to complete it. The gene calls are TRBV3 and TRBJ2-5; D gene uncertain. The length of the CDR3 is 12 residues. CDR1 and CDR2 from the germline V gene are SNHLY and FYNGKV (reference sequence). The V end lost 4 bases, the J end lost 4 bases, and 6 bases lay between the germline ends. The covered CDR3 bases are TGTGCCAGCAGCTCCGGGAAAGACACCCAGTAC. It encodes CASSSGKDTQY. The whole CDR3 reads CASSSGKDTQYF. Complete variable domain (other parts from reference TRBV3 and TRBJ2-5): GPKVLQIPSHQIIDMGQMVTLNCDPVSNHLYFYWYKQILGQQMEFLVNFYNGKVMEKSKLFKDQFSVERPDGSYFTLKIQPTALEDSAVYFCASSSGKDTQYFGPGTRLLVL.

This clone was observed a few times. Gene labels here are mouse ones. The DNA ends 1 residue before the CDR3 does, and the rest of the CDR3 is filled in from the germline J gene. J is TRBJ1-1 and V is TRBV26, with TRBD1 as a possible D gene (5 bases). Germline CDR1 reads KGHPV; CDR2 reads FQNQEV (reference sequence). The CDR3 covers 12 residues. Trimming removed 6 bases from V and 4 bases from J, with 9 bases in between. This chain's CDR3 is CASSSGSTEVFF. The sequenced part of the CDR3 DNA is TGTGCCAGCAGCTCAGGGAGCACAGAAGTCTTC.

This clone was found a few times. Germline and genes: mouse. The CDR3 extends 1 residue past the end of the read, so its final part is completed from the germline J gene. The gene calls are TRBV3 and TRBJ2-3, with 13 bases matching TRBD2. CDR3 length: 16 residues. Germline V lookup: CDR1 SNHLY, CDR2 FYNGKV (reference sequence). V gave up 5 bases and J gave up 1 base; unmatched junction bases: 3. The DNA read from the CDR3 is TGTGCCAGCAGCGGACTGGGGGGGCGCCGTGCAGAAACGCTGTAT. As protein: CASSGLGGRRAETLY. The full CDR3 reads CASSGLGGRRAETLYF. Using reference TRBV3 and TRBJ2-3 for the parts outside the CDR3, the full variable domain is GPKVLQIPSHQIIDMGQMVTLNCDPVSNHLYFYWYKQILGQQMEFLVNFYNGKVMEKSKLFKDQFSVERPDGSYFTLKIQPTALEDSAVYFCASSGLGGRRAETLYFGSGTRLTVL.

A note on this clone: Gene names refer to mouse genes. CDR3 DNA (partial): TGTGCCAGCAGTCGGGACAATAGTCAAAACACCTTGTAC. This gives the protein CASSRDNSQNTLY. The CDR3 in full is CASSRDNSQNTLYF. The chain has TRBV26 and TRBJ2-4; tentative D call: TRBD1 (6 bases). The CDR3 extends 1 residue past the end of the read, so its final part is completed from the germline J gene. The CDR3 extends over 14 amino acids. Germline values: CDR1 KGHPV, CDR2 FQNQEV (reference sequence). Trimming cost V 4 bases and J 0 bases, with 8 bases left between them. Filled out from reference TRBV26 and TRBJ2-4, the complete variable domain reads NSKVIQTPRYLVKGQGQKAKMRCIPEKGHPVVFWYQQNKNNEFKFLINFQNQEVLQQIDMTEKRFSAECPSNSPCSLEIQSSEAGDSALYLCASSRDNSQNTLYFGAGTRLSVL.

As for this clone: Gene and germline names: mouse. With the read ending 1 residue before the CDR3 end, the germline J gene is used to fill in that end. The gene calls are TRBV26 and TRBJ2-1; D possibly uses TRBD1 or TRBD2 (5 bases each). CDR3 length equals 14 residues. Germline values: CDR1 KGHPV, CDR2 FQNQEV (reference sequence). V was trimmed by 1 base and J by 1 base, leaving 5 bases between them. The CDR3 is CASSLWDNYAEQFF. The sequenced part of the CDR3 DNA is TGTGCCAGCAGTCTGTGGGACAACTATGCTGAGCAGTTC.

To note about this clone: Germline and genes: mouse. The read halts 1 residue ahead of the CDR3 end, with the missing end drawn from the germline J gene. The genes are TRBV26 and TRBJ2-2; 10 positions agree with TRBD2. The CDR3 consists of 16 residues. Germline values: CDR1 KGHPV, CDR2 FQNQEV (reference sequence). Losses at the gene ends were 2 bases for V and 2 bases for J; bases not matched to a gene: 2. The CDR3 DNA, read in part, is TGTGCCAGCAGTCTGCCGGGACTGGGGAACACCGGGCAGCTCTAC. This sequence encodes CASSLPGLGNTGQLY. From start to end, the CDR3 is CASSLPGLGNTGQLYF.

As to this clone: The gene names given are mouse names. The read terminates 1 residue before the CDR3 end, so the remaining end is supplied by the germline J gene. The V call is TRBV26, the J call TRBJ2-7; maybe TRBD2 (6 bases). Germline V gene lookup returns CDR1 KGHPV and CDR2 FQNQEV (reference sequence). The CDR3 length is 14 residues. The V end lost 2 bases, the J end lost 6 bases, and 14 bases lay between the germline ends. CDR3 loop: CASSLRLGRVEQYF. CDR3 DNA (partial): TGTGCCAGCAGTCTGAGGCTGGGGAGGGTTGAACAGTAC.

With regard to this clone: Germline and genes here are mouse. CDR3 sequence: CASSPYWGNNYAEQFF. The covered CDR3 bases are TGTGCCAGCTCTCCTTACTGGGGGAATAACTATGCTGAGCAGTTC. The rearrangement links TRBV12-1 to TRBJ2-1; 8 bases line up with TRBD2. Coverage ceases 1 residue before the CDR3 finishes, and the germline J gene fills in the end. The CDR3 consists of 16 residues. V gave up 2 bases and J gave up 0 bases; unmatched junction bases: 5. The germline V gene encodes CDR1 SGHSN and CDR2 HYEKVE. Full variable domain (remainder filled in from reference TRBV12-1 and TRBJ2-1): DSGVVQSPRHIIKEKGGRSVLTCIPISGHSNVVWYQQTLGKELKFLIQHYEKVERDKGFLPSRFSVQQFDDYHSEMNMSALELEDSAMYFCASSPYWGNNYAEQFFGPGTRLTVL.

As to this clone: The gene names given are mouse names. Coverage ceases 1 residue before the CDR3 finishes, and the germline J gene fills in the end. V gene TRBV26 combines with J gene TRBJ1-3, with 10 bases that match TRBD1. This CDR3 is 15 amino acids long. V shed 4 bases and J 3 bases; nucleotides not matched to a gene: 3. From germline, CDR1 is KGHPV and CDR2 FQNQEV (reference sequence). The CDR3 DNA, read in part, is TGTGCCAGCAGTCGGGACAGGGGAGATGGAAATACGCTCTAT. It encodes CASSRDRGDGNTLY. The full-length CDR3 reads as CASSRDRGDGNTLYF.

On this clone itself: Mouse names are used for the genes. The CDR3 goes on 1 residue after the read ends, and that part is filled in from the germline J gene. This sequence joins TRBV1 and TRBJ1-5; D possibly corresponds to TRBD1 (6 bases). The CDR3 length is 14 residues. Trimming stripped 4 bases from V and 0 bases from J, with 7 bases between. Germline CDR1 and CDR2: NSQYPW and LRSPGD (reference sequence). The CDR3 loop is CTCSGGHNNQAPLF. The sequenced part of the CDR3 DNA is TGCACCTGCAGTGGGGGACATAACAACCAGGCTCCGCTT.

This clone is judged medium-sized. Gene names are mouse gene names. The read ends 1 residue shy of where the CDR3 ends; the end is completed using the germline J gene. The chain recombines TRBV26 with TRBJ2-1, with 8 bases that match TRBD1. Germline lookup yields CDR1 KGHPV and CDR2 FQNQEV (reference sequence). There are 14 residues in the CDR3. The J segment lost 3 bases and the V segment lost 4 bases, leaving 2 bases of the junction unmatched. The CDR3 here is CASSRQGSYAEQFF. The DNA read from the CDR3 is TGTGCCAGCAGTCGACAGGGGAGCTATGCTGAGCAGTTC.

As regards this clone: Gene names and germline refer to mouse. Read sequence stops 1 residue before the CDR3 end, and the germline J gene provides the missing end. This chain uses TRBV23 with TRBJ1-4; whether TRBD1, the table's D call, matches the DNA was not checked. Germline CDR1 KGHTA, CDR2 FQNQQP. This CDR3 region has 15 residues. The CDR3 reads CSSSQSTGTNERLFF. CDR3 DNA, as far as it was read: TGCTCCAGCAGTCAATCGACAGGGACCAACGAAAGATTATTT.

A word on this clone: Gene and germline names: mouse. The read finishes 1 residue shy of the CDR3 end, and the germline J gene is used to complete it. J is TRBJ2-5 and V is TRBV13-1; tentative D call: TRBD2 (7 bases). Germline V CDR1 and CDR2: NSHNY, SYGAGN. This CDR3 contains 12 residues. Trimming shortened V by 3 bases and J by 7 bases, and 9 bases separated the two germline ends. The CDR3 sequence: CASSGGANTQYF. The sequenced CDR3 bases are TGTGCCAGCAGTGGGGGGGCAAACACCCAGTAC.

In the case of this clone: The genes and germline here are from mouse. The read ends 1 residue before the CDR3 terminus; that terminus is restored from the germline J gene. V gene TRBV26 combines with J gene TRBJ2-7; D gene unclear. The CDR3 is 12 residues long. Trimming took off 2 bases at V and 7 bases at J, with 9 bases between the two ends. CDR1 is KGHPV and CDR2 is FQNQEV in the germline V gene (reference sequence). CDR3 region: CASSLDGFEQYF. The covered CDR3 bases are TGTGCCAGCAGTCTGGATGGTTTCGAACAGTAC.

As to this clone: The genes and germline here are from mouse. The DNA ends 1 residue before the CDR3 does, and the rest of the CDR3 is filled in from the germline J gene. The rearrangement joins TRBV16 to TRBJ2-4; TRBD1 might be the D (5 bases). Germline V gives CDR1 SGHSA, CDR2 FRNQAP. Between the trimmed V and J ends, which lost 4 bases and 7 bases, there was a span of 9 bases. CDR3 length equals 12 residues. The DNA read from the CDR3 is TGTGCAAGCAGCTCGCAGGGAGACACCTTGTAC. Translated: CASSSQGDTLY. In full, the CDR3 is CASSSQGDTLYF. The full variable domain, in which reference TRBV16 and TRBJ2-4 provide the parts outside the CDR3, is NAGVIQTPRHKVTGKGQEATLWCEPISGHSAVFWYRQTIVQGLEFLTYFRNQAPIDDSGMPKERFSAQMPNQSHSTLKIQSTQPQDSAVYLCASSSQGDTLYFGAGTRLSVL.

In its sample, this clone was seen a few times. Each gene name is a mouse one. The read halts 1 residue ahead of the CDR3 end, with the missing end drawn from the germline J gene. This sequence joins TRBV26 and TRBJ2-7; TRBD1 or TRBD2 may be the D gene (6 bases each). The CDR3 has 13 amino acids. Germline CDR1 and CDR2: KGHPV and FQNQEV (reference sequence). V dropped 2 bases and J dropped 4 bases, with 9 bases sitting between them. The CDR3 spells CASSLRGRYEQYF. CDR3 DNA, as far as it was read: TGTGCCAGCAGTCTGCGGGGGCGATATGAACAGTAC. The entire variable domain, with the rest obtained from reference TRBV26 and TRBJ2-7, is as follows: NSKVIQTPRYLVKGQGQKAKMRCIPEKGHPVVFWYQQNKNNEFKFLINFQNQEVLQQIDMTEKRFSAECPSNSPCSLEIQSSEAGDSALYLCASSLRGRYEQYFGPGTRLTVL.

As for this clone: Mouse gene names and germline throughout. The CDR3 end falls 1 residue outside the read, so it is completed with the germline J gene. The genes are TRBV13-2 and TRBJ2-7, with TRBD1 identical over 7 bases. This CDR3 region has 15 residues. After removal of 0 bases from V and 0 bases from J, the junction contained 3 bases not matched to a gene. Germline lookup yields CDR1 NNHNN and CDR2 SYGAGS (reference sequence). The CDR3 loop is CASGDAPGGSYEQYF. The covered CDR3 bases are TGTGCCAGCGGTGATGCGCCAGGGGGCTCCTATGAACAGTAC.

To note about this clone: Mouse germline and gene names are used. The read finishes 1 residue shy of the CDR3 end, and the germline J gene is used to complete it. The chain is built from TRBV23 and TRBJ1-1; the DNA was not compared with TRBD1, the D call given in the table. Germline-derived CDR1 and CDR2 are KGHTA and FQNQQP. The CDR3 totals 11 residues. The CDR3 region is CSSRQRTEVFF. CDR3 bases read: TGCTCCAGCAGACAGAGAACAGAAGTCTTC.

With regard to this clone: Here the gene names and germline are mouse. The read ends 1 residue before the CDR3 terminus; that terminus is restored from the germline J gene. The chain is built from TRBV29 and TRBJ2-3; 7 bases align to TRBD2. This CDR3 has 14 residues. Germline CDR1 reads MSHET; CDR2 reads SYDVDS. Trimming took 6 bases from V and 3 from J; bases not matched to a gene: 6. CDR3 DNA (partial): TGTGCTAGCAGGCCCCGGGGGGGGGCAGAAACGCTGTAT. This codes for CASRPRGGAETLY. The full CDR3 is CASRPRGGAETLYF.

Points on this clone: Gene labels here are mouse ones. The read falls 1 residue short of the CDR3 end, and the missing part is taken from the germline J gene. The chain has TRBV26 and TRBJ2-4; 9 bases are shared with TRBD1. CDR3 length: 15 residues. Germline CDR1 is KGHPV and CDR2 is FQNQEV (reference sequence). Unmatched junction bases numbered 0, after V lost 2 bases and J lost 0 bases. The CDR3 region is CASSLDRGSQNTLYF. The sequenced CDR3 bases are TGTGCCAGCAGTCTGGACAGGGGGAGTCAAAACACCTTGTAC.

Comments on this clone: The listed genes are named as in mouse. The read ends 1 residue before the CDR3 terminus; that terminus is restored from the germline J gene. The genes are TRBV23 and TRBJ1-1; TRBD1, the table's D call, was not compared with the DNA. The CDR3 covers 15 residues. Germline V gene lookup returns CDR1 KGHTA and CDR2 FQNQQP. The CDR3 region is CSSSHQSNTNTEVFF. CDR3 bases read: TGCTCCAGCAGTCACCAGTCAAATACAAACACAGAAGTCTTC.

Points on this clone: Gene and germline names: mouse. The CDR3 DNA, read in part, is TGTGCCAGCAGCCGGACAGTAAACACAGAAGTCTTC. Encoded protein: CASSRTVNTEVF. The entire CDR3 protein is CASSRTVNTEVFF. V and J are TRBV14 and TRBJ1-1, with a possible D match to TRBD1 (6 bases). The read ends 1 residue shy of where the CDR3 ends; the end is completed using the germline J gene. CDR3 size: 13 residues. The germline V gene has CDR1 SGHDT and CDR2 FRDEAV. V lost 5 bases and J 1 base, leaving 9 bases between the germline ends.

Concerning this clone itself: Gene names are the mouse ones. Read coverage stops 1 residue before the CDR3 terminus; the germline J gene supplies the remainder. This specimen includes other DNA sequences encoding the same CDR3. The chain has TRBV26 and TRBJ2-7; 8 bases match TRBD1. Germline CDR1 KGHPV, CDR2 FQNQEV (reference sequence). The CDR3 covers 12 residues. The V and J ends lost 3 bases and 6 bases, in that order; junction bases with no gene match: 1. The CDR3 sequence is CASSLTGGEQYF. Partial CDR3 DNA: TGTGCCAGCAGTCTCACAGGGGGTGAACAGTAC. Looking up the rest from reference TRBV26 and TRBJ2-7 gives the full variable domain: NSKVIQTPRYLVKGQGQKAKMRCIPEKGHPVVFWYQQNKNNEFKFLINFQNQEVLQQIDMTEKRFSAECPSNSPCSLEIQSSEAGDSALYLCASSLTGGEQYFGPGTRLTVL.

Comments on this clone: These gene names are mouse names. The read falls 1 residue short of the CDR3 end, and the missing part is taken from the germline J gene. The V call is TRBV23, the J call TRBJ2-4; whether TRBD2, the table's D call, matches the DNA was not checked. The CDR3 is 13 amino acids. Germline values: CDR1 KGHTA, CDR2 FQNQQP. Here the CDR3 reads CSSGLGGLDTLYF. CDR3 DNA, as far as it was read: TGCTCCAGCGGACTGGGGGGGCTGGACACCTTGTAC.

About this clone itself: Any gene name here is a mouse gene name. The sequence runs out 1 residue before the end of the CDR3; the remainder is reconstructed from the germline J gene. The sample holds other DNA sequences that translate to the same CDR3. The chain combines TRBV3 with TRBJ1-4; 7 nucleotides match TRBD1. This CDR3 comprises 15 residues. CDR1 is SNHLY and CDR2 is FYNGKV in the germline V gene (reference sequence). V dropped 2 bases and J dropped 0; count of bases not matched to a gene: 0. The CDR3 DNA, read in part, is TGTGCCAGCAGCTTACAGGGGGTTTCCAACGAAAGATTATTT. Protein product: CASSLQGVSNERLF. The whole CDR3 protein is CASSLQGVSNERLFF.

This clone was counted a single time. Germline and genes here are mouse. The DNA ends 1 residue before the CDR3 does, and the rest of the CDR3 is filled in from the germline J gene. The chain carries TRBV3 and TRBJ2-3; 10 nucleotides agree with TRBD2. The V gene's germline CDR1 is SNHLY and CDR2 FYNGKV (reference sequence). This CDR3 region has 14 residues. V was clipped by 5 bases and J by 3 bases; unmatched bases: 2. Partial CDR3 DNA: TGTGCCAGCAGCCAGGGACTGGGGGCAGAAACGCTGTAT. Translated, it gives CASSQGLGAETLY. The whole CDR3 sequence reads CASSQGLGAETLYF.